Listed below are T cell receptor beta chains from one sample, sequenced in a study of shared T cell receptors in the human thymus. This table comes from immunoSEQ multiplex PCR, and its TCRdb copy is limited to in-frame clones, with some not included. The sample contains hundreds of thousands of clones, around 87% of which appear only once. The data were also submitted as part of a second study, on human thymus T cells.

The sequencing input was thymocytes. Source of these receptors: a boy younger than two with a congenital heart defect. The CDR3 runs from the conserved cysteine through the conserved F or W. A D gene is named only where the DNA matches it firmly. Expanded clones get a size class; other rows say once, few or many, or leave the size out.

>TRBD2|once|TRBV5-1|TRBJ2-3
TGCGCCAGCAGCTTGGGAGGGACTAGCGGGGGGCTACCCACAGATACGCAGTATTTT
CASSLGGTSGGLPTDTQYF
>NA|NA|TRBV28|TRBJ2-1
TGTTCCTCGGCAGGGGAATTCTATGAGCAGTTCTTC
CSSAGEFYEQFF
>TRBD1|NA|TRBV11-2|TRBJ2-7
TGTGCCAGCAGCCAAGGACAGGGGGCGCTTTCCTACGAGCAGTACTTC
CASSQGQGALSYEQYF
>NA|NA|TRBV15|TRBJ1-1
TGTGCCACCAGCAGAGGGGGCAGTTTCAACACTGAAGCTTTCTTT
CATSRGGSFNTEAFF
>NA|NA|TRBV7-8|TRBJ2-5
TGTGCCAGCAGCTTCCGAGACTTACAAGAGACCCAGTACTTC
CASSFRDLQETQYF
>NA|NA|TRBV28|TRBJ1-6
TGTGCCAGCAGTTCCGGGACATGGGGTTCACCCCTCCACTTT
CASSSGTWGSPLHF
>TRBD1|NA|TRBV9|TRBJ1-2
TGTGCCAGCAGCGTCGGGACAGGGGGATTCTATGGCTACACCTTC
CASSVGTGGFYGYTF
>TRBD1|NA|TRBV9|TRBJ2-2
TGTGCCAGCAGCGAGACAGGGAATGGGACCACCGGGGAGCTGTTTTTT
CASSETGNGTTGELFF
>TRBD1|once|TRBV7-8|TRBJ1-2
TGTGCCAGCAGCTCCTTGACAGGGCTAGTATCTGGCTACACCTTC
CASSSLTGLVSGYTF
>NA|NA|TRBV9|TRBJ2-4
TGTGCCAGCAGCCCCCAGACAGGACCCAAAAACATTCAGTACTTC
CASSPQTGPKNIQYF
>NA|NA|TRBV28|TRBJ1-5
TGTGCCAGCAGTCCCACATACGGGGGATCTTCCCTATATAGCAATCAGCCCCAGCATTTT
CASSPTYGGSSLYSNQPQHF
>TRBD2|NA|TRBV9|TRBJ2-7
TGTGCCAGCAGCGTAGTGGCTAGCGGGGGGTTCCAACACTTC
CASSVVASGGFQHF
>NA|NA|TRBV2|TRBJ1-2
TGTGCCAGCAAGTCATCGGAGATAGAAGGCTACACCTTC
CASKSSEIEGYTF
>NA|few|TRBV7-2|TRBJ1-6
TGTGCCAGCAGCCCCGACAGGAGCTCCTATAATTCACCCCTCCACTTT
CASSPDRSSYNSPLHF
>TRBD2|NA|TRBV27|TRBJ2-4
TGTGCCAGCAGTACCGGACTAGCGGGAGTAGCCAAAAACATTCAGTACTTC
CASSTGLAGVAKNIQYF
>NA|NA|TRBV28|TRBJ2-4
TGTGCCAGCAGTGTCGGACCTAACAGGGATAGAAACATTCAGTACTTC
CASSVGPNRDRNIQYF
>NA|NA|TRBV4-3|TRBJ2-3
TGCGCCAGCAGCCAAGCGCTAGCTAGCACAGATACGCAGTATTTT
CASSQALASTDTQYF
>NA|NA|TRBV28|TRBJ2-5
TGTGCCAGCAGTTTAGCGGCAGGACTAAAAGAGACCCAGTACTTC
CASSLAAGLKETQYF
>TRBD1|NA|TRBV10-3|TRBJ2-3
TGTGCCATCATCTCCTCCGGGACAGGGGAACAAGATACGCAGTATTTT
CAIISSGTGEQDTQYF
>NA|NA|TRBV15|TRBJ2-2
TGTGCCACCAGCAAGCAGGGTAGGACCGGGGAGCTGTTTTTT
CATSKQGRTGELFF
>NA|once|TRBV2|TRBJ1-1
TGTGCCAGCACCAGTCCAAGGGCACAGGGACCTATCCACACTGAAGCTTTCTTT
CASTSPRAQGPIHTEAFF
>TRBD2|NA|TRBV2|TRBJ2-1
TGTGCCAGCAGGGGGACTAGCGGGAGAGGTGAGCAGTTCTTC
CASRGTSGRGEQFF
>NA|NA|TRBV18|TRBJ2-1
TGTGCCAGCTCACCCGGCACTAGCAGGAACAATGAGCAGTTCTTC
CASSPGTSRNNEQFF
>TRBD2|NA|TRBV27|TRBJ2-3
TGTGCCAGCAGTTCCGGGACTAGCGGGAATGTAGGCACAGATACGCAGTATTTT
CASSSGTSGNVGTDTQYF
>NA|NA|TRBV4-1|TRBJ1-2
TGCGCCAGCAGCCAAGGCATCGGGGTCTATGGCTACACCTTC
CASSQGIGVYGYTF
>TRBD1|NA|TRBV13|TRBJ2-7
TGTGCCAGCAGCTTCCGGGACAGGGTCATCACCTACGAGCAGTACTTC
CASSFRDRVITYEQYF
>NA|NA|TRBV27|TRBJ1-1
TGTGCCAGCAGTCCCTTTCAGGGGTCGACTGAAGCTTTCTTT
CASSPFQGSTEAFF
>TRBD1|NA|TRBV30|TRBJ2-7
TGTGCCTGGGGCCCGCGGACAGGCGTCTCCTACGAGCAGTACTTC
CAWGPRTGVSYEQYF
>NA|NA|TRBV7-2|TRBJ1-3
TGTGCCACAGGGGTTTCTGGAAACACCATATATTTT
CATGVSGNTIYF
>TRBD1|NA|TRBV14|TRBJ1-1
TGTGCCAGCAGCCAAGTCGAGTGGTTGCAGGGGGGCACTGAAGCTTTCTTT
CASSQVEWLQGGTEAFF
>TRBD2|NA|TRBV4-2|TRBJ2-5
TGTGCCAGCAGCCAAGATCGGTTAGCGGGGGTGCCTATAGAGACCCAGTACTTC
CASSQDRLAGVPIETQYF
>NA|NA|TRBV11-2|TRBJ1-3
TGTGCCAGCAGCGGGAGGGGGTTGAGAAACACCATATATTTT
CASSGRGLRNTIYF
>NA|NA|TRBV9|TRBJ2-7
TGTGCCAGCAGCGTAGTTGCAGGGTCCTACGAGCAGTACTTC
CASSVVAGSYEQYF
>TRBD2|NA|TRBV11-2|TRBJ2-7
TGTGCCAGCAGCAAACCAAGCGGCGGCGGGAGCCGTAGCTCCTACGAGCAGTACTTC
CASSKPSGGGSRSSYEQYF
>TRBD1|NA|TRBV4-3|TRBJ2-7
TGCGCCAGCAGCCAAGTCTCGGGACAGGGTTTCCACGAGCAGTACTTC
CASSQVSGQGFHEQYF
>TRBD2|NA|TRBV6-4|TRBJ2-3
TGTGCCAGCAGAGCCGGGACTAGCGAGACAGATACGCAGTATTTT
CASRAGTSETDTQYF
>TRBD1|NA|TRBV7-9|TRBJ1-2
TGTGCCAGCAGCGCCCGGGACAGGGTACGAACTGGCTACACCTTC
CASSARDRVRTGYTF
>TRBD1|NA|TRBV5-6|TRBJ2-2
TGTGCCAGCAGCTTGGTGGCCGGGACAGCGAACACCGGGGAGCTGTTTTTT
CASSLVAGTANTGELFF
>NA|NA|TRBV5-1|TRBJ1-2
TGCGCCAGCAGCAAAGACAGGACCCCTAACTATGGCTACACCTTC
CASSKDRTPNYGYTF
>TRBD2|NA|TRBV4-1|TRBJ2-5
TGCGCCAGCAGCCAAGAAGCGGGGTTCCAAGAGACCCAGTACTTC
CASSQEAGFQETQYF
>NA|few|TRBV5-1|TRBJ2-3
TGCGCCAGCAGCCCCGCGGGAGATACGCAGTATTTT
CASSPAGDTQYF
>TRBD2|few|TRBV15|TRBJ2-2
TGTGCCACCAGCAGGCGGACGGGAGGGACCGGGGAGCTGTTTTTT
CATSRRTGGTGELFF
>TRBD2|NA|TRBV27|TRBJ2-7
TGTGCCAGCAGTCCGACGGGACTAGCGGGAGCAATAGTCTACGAGCAGTACTTC
CASSPTGLAGAIVYEQYF
>NA|once|TRBV4-3|TRBJ2-1
TGCGCCAGCAGCCAAGAAAGAACTCGATCCTCCTACAATGAGCAGTTCTTC
CASSQERTRSSYNEQFF
>NA|NA|TRBV13|TRBJ2-1
TGTGCCAGCAGCTATATGGACACCAACTACAATGAGCAGTTCTTC
CASSYMDTNYNEQFF
>TRBD1|NA|TRBV4-3|TRBJ2-5
TGCGCCAGCAGCCAAGATGGGACAGCATTTAGAGGCCAAGAGACCCAGTACTTC
CASSQDGTAFRGQETQYF
>TRBD1|NA|TRBV7-8|TRBJ1-6
TGTGCCAGCAGCCTAGGTACAGGGGCAGGTAATTCACCCCTCCACTTT
CASSLGTGAGNSPLHF
>TRBD2|NA|TRBV9|TRBJ2-1
TGTGCCAGCAGCTTCGGACTAGCGGGGGTCAATGAGCAGTTCTTC
CASSFGLAGVNEQFF
>NA|once|TRBV6-1|TRBJ1-5
TGTGCCACCAGGGAGGGGAGCAATCAGCCCCAGCATTTT
CATREGSNQPQHF
>NA|NA|TRBV5-1|TRBJ1-1
TGCGCCAGCAGCTTGAGGCAGGGGAACACTGAAGCTTTCTTT
CASSLRQGNTEAFF
>TRBD1|NA|TRBV7-3|TRBJ2-5
TGTGCCAGCAGCTTATACCTCGGGCAGGGGGTCCAAGAGACCCAGTACTTC
CASSLYLGQGVQETQYF
>NA|NA|TRBV30|TRBJ1-1
TGTGCCTGGAGTGAGAGGGCGGCTGCTTACACTGAAGCTTTCTTT
CAWSERAAAYTEAFF
>TRBD1|NA|TRBV2|TRBJ2-5
TGTGCCAGCAGTGACGAAGGGGGCGGATCTCAAGAGACCCAGTACTTC
CASSDEGGGSQETQYF
>NA|NA|TRBV27|TRBJ1-1
TGTGCCAGCAGTCCACACCCGACAGTTAACACTGAAGCTTTCTTT
CASSPHPTVNTEAFF
>NA|NA|TRBV15|TRBJ2-3
TGTGCCACCAGCAGAGGATCGGACGGGACTTGTACGCAGTATTTT
CATSRGSDGTCTQYF